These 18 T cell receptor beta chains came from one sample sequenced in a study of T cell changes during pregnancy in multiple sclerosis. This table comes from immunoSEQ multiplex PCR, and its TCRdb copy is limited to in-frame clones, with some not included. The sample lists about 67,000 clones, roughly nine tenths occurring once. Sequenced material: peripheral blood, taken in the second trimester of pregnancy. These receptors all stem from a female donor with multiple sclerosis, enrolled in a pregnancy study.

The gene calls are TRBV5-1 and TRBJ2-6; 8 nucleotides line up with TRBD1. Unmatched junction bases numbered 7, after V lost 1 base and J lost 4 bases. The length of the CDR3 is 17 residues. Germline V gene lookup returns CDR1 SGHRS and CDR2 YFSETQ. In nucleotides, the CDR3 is TGCGCCAGCAGCTTGCGGCAGGGGGCGACGGGGGCCAACGTCCTGACTTTC. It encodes CASSLRQGATGANVLTF. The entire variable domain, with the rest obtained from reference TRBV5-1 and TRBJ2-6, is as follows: KAGVTQTPRYLIKTRGQQVTLSCSPISGHRSVSWYQQTPGQGLQFLFEYFSETQRNKGNFPGRFSGRQFSNSRSEMNVSTLELGDSALYLCASSLRQGATGANVLTFGAGSRLTVL.

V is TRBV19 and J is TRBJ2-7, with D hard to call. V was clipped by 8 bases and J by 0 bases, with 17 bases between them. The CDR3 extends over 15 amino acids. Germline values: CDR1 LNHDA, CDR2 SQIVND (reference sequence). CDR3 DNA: TGTGCCAGTTCGTACTCCCCCCGAAGCTCCTACGAGCAGTACTTC. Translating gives CASSYSPRSSYEQYF.

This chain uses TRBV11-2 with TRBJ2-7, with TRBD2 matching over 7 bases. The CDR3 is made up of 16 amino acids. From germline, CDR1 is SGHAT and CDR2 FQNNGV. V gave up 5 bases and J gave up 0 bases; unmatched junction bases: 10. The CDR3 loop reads CASSPIREASSYEQYF. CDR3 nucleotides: TGTGCCAGCAGCCCCATTCGGGAGGCGAGCTCCTACGAGCAGTACTTC.

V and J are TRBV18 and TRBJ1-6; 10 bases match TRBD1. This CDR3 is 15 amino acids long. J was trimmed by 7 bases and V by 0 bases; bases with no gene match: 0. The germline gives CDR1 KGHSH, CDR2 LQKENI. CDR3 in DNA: TGTGCCAGCTCACCACCGGGACAGGGGAATTCACCCCTCCACTTT. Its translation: CASSPPGQGNSPLHF.

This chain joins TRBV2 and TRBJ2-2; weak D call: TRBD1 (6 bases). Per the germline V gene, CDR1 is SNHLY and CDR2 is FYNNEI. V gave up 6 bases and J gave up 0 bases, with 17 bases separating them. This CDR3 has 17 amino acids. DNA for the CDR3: TGTGCCAGCAGGGGTGACAGGAACAGCGCGAACACCGGGGAGCTGTTTTTT. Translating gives CASRGDRNSANTGELFF.

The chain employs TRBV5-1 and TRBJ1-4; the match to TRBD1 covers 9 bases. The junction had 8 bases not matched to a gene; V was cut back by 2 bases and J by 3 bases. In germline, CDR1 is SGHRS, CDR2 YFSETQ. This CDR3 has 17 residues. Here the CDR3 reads CASSFWGTGKANEKLFF. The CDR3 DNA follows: TGCGCCAGCAGCTTTTGGGGGACAGGGAAGGCTAATGAAAAACTGTTTTTT.

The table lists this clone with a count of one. In DNA form, the CDR3 reads TGTGCCAGCAGCCCCGCGCAGGGATCGGCGAAAGCTTTCTTT. Translating it yields CASSPAQGSAKAFF. The V and J genes are TRBV9 and TRBJ1-1; possible D gene TRBD1, 5 bases. CDR1 is SGDLS, CDR2 YYNGEE, per germline. This CDR3 is 14 amino acids long. The V gene lost 4 bases and the J gene lost 9 bases, with 19 bases spanning the gap.

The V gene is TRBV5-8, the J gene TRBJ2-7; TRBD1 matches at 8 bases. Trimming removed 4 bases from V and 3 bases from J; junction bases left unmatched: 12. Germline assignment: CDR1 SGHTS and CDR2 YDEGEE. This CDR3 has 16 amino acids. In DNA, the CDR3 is TGTGCCAGCAGCCCGGACGGGACAGGAATGTACTACGAGCAGTACTTC. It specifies CASSPDGTGMYYEQYF.

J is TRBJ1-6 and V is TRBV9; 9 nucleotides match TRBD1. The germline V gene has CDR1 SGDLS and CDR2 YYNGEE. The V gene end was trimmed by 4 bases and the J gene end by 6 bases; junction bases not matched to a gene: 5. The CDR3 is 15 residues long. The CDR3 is CASSLGTGPNSPLHF. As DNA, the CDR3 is TGTGCCAGCAGCCTGGGGACAGGGCCTAATTCACCCCTCCACTTT.

The CDR3 sequence: CASSITGLNTEAFF. The CDR3 DNA is TGTGCCAGTAGTATAACAGGGTTGAACACTGAAGCTTTCTTT. This chain uses TRBV19 with TRBJ1-1; a possible D gene is TRBD1 (6 bases). Per germline, CDR1 LNHDA and CDR2 SQIVND (reference sequence). The V and J ends lost 2 bases and 0 bases respectively, with 7 bases between them. The CDR3 extends over 14 amino acids.

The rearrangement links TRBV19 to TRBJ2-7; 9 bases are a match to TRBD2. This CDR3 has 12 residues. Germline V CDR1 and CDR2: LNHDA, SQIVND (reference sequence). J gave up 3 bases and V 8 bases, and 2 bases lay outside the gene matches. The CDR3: CASGGGGYEQYF. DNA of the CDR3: TGTGCCAGTGGCGGGGGGGGCTACGAGCAGTACTTC.

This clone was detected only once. The DNA for the CDR3 is TGTGCCAGCAGCCAAGGGAAATTGGGGAGGGCCTACGAGCAGTACTTC. Protein sequence: CASSQGKLGRAYEQYF. This chain uses TRBV14 with TRBJ2-7; TRBD2 aligns across 7 bases. Trimming removed 1 base from V and 2 bases from J; junction bases left unmatched: 8. Germline V CDR1 and CDR2: SGHDN, FVKESK. The CDR3 has 16 residues. The full variable domain, rest sourced from reference TRBV14 and TRBJ2-7, is EAGVTQFPSHSVIEKGQTVTLRCDPISGHDNLYWYRRVMGKEIKFLLHFVKESKQDESGMPNNRFLAERTGGTYSTLKVQPAELEDSGVYFCASSQGKLGRAYEQYFGPGTRLTVT.

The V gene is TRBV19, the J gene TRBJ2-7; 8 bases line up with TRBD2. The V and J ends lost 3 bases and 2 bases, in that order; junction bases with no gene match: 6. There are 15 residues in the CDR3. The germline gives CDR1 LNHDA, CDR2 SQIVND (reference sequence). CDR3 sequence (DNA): TGTGCCAGTAGTATTAGCGGGAAGAGCACCTACGAGCAGTACTTC. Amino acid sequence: CASSISGKSTYEQYF.

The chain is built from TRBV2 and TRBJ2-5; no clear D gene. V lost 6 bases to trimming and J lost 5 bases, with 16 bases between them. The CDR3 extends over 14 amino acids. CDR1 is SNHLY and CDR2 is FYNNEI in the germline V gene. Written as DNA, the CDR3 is TGTGCCAGCAGCGACATAAGCCCCGAGGAGACCCAGTACTTC. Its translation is CASSDISPEETQYF.

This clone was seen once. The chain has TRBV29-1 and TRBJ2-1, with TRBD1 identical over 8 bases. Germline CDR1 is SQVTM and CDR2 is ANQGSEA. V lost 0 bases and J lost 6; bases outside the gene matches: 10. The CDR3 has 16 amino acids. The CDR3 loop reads CSVEDLSRGPFNEQFF. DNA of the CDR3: TGCAGCGTTGAAGATCTTTCCAGGGGGCCCTTCAATGAGCAGTTCTTC.

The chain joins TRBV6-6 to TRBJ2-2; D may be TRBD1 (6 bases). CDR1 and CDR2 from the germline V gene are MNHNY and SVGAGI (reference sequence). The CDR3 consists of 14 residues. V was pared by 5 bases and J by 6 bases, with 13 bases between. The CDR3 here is CASSTQGIAGELFF. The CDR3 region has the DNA TGTGCCAGCAGTACACAGGGAATTGCCGGGGAGCTGTTTTTT.

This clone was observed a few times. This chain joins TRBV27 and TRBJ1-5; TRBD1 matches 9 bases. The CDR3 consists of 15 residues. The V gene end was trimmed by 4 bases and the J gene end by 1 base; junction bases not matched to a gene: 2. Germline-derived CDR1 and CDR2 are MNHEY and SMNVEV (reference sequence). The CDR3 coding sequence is TGTGCCAGCAGTTGGACAGGGGACAGCAATCAGCCCCAGCATTTT. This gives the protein CASSWTGDSNQPQHF.

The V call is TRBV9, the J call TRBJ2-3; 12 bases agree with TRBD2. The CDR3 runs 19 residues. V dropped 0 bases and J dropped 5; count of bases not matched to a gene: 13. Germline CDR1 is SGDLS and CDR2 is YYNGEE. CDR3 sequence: CASSVEPLASGGAVDTQYF. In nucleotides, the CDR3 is TGTGCCAGCAGCGTAGAGCCTTTAGCTAGCGGGGGGGCCGTAGATACGCAGTATTTT. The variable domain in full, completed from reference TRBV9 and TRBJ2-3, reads DSGVTQTPKHLITATGQRVTLRCSPRSGDLSVYWYQQSLDQGLQFLIQYYNGEERAKGNILERFSAQQFPDLHSELNLSSLELGDSALYFCASSVEPLASGGAVDTQYFGPGTRLTVL.